This TCR beta chain stems from a study of blood T cell repertoires in COVID-19. Study details: T cells, B-cell-depleted T cells, or PBMCs provided the cDNA or gDNA that served as material.

Profiling relied on immunoSEQ multiplex PCR, and the TCRdb table lists in-frame clones only, not all of them. The sample holds 100,000 to 150,000 clones, around four fifths seen once. Germline CDR1 SGHRS, CDR2 YFSETQ. Trimming took 1 base from V and 6 from J; bases not matched to a gene: 7. CDR3 length equals 15 residues. The sequenced sample consisted of peripheral blood. The chain recombines TRBV5-1 with TRBJ2-7; TRBD1 matches 10 bases. This receptor was identified in a man in his 60s with acute or convalescent COVID-19. The CDR3 is CASSLLGTGEGEQYF. The CDR3 region has the DNA TGCGCCAGCAGCTTGTTAGGGACAGGGGAGGGCGAGCAGTACTTC.